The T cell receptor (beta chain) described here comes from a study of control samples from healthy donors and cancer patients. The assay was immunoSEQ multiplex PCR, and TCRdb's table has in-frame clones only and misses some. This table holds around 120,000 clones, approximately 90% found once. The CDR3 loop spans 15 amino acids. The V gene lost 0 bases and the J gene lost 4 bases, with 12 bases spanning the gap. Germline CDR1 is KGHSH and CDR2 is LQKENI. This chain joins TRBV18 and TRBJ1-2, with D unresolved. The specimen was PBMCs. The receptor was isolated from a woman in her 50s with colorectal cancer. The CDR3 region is CASSPPFADPYGYTF. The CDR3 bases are TGTGCCAGCTCACCACCGTTTGCGGACCCCTATGGCTACACCTTC. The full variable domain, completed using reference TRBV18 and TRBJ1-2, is NAGVMQNPRHLVRRRGQEARLRCSPMKGHSHVYWYRQLPEEGLKFMVYLQKENIIDESGMPKERFSAEFPKEGPSILRIQQVVRGDSAAYFCASSPPFADPYGYTFGSGTRLTVV.